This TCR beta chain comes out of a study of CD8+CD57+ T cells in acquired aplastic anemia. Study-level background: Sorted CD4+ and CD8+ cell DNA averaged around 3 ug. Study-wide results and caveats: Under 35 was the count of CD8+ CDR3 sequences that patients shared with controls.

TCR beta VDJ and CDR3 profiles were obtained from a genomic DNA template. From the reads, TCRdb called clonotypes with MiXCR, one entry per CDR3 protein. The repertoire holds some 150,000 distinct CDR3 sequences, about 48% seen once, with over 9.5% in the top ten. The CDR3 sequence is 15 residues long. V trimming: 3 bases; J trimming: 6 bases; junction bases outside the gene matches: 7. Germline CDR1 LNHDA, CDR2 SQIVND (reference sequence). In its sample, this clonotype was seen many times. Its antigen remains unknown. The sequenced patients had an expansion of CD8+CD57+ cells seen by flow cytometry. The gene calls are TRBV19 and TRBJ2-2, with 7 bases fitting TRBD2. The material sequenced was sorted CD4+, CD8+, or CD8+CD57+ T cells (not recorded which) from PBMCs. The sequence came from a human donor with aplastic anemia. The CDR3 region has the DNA TGTGCCAGTAGTATGGTAGCGGGTCGGGCCGGGGAGCTGTTTTTT. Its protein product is CASSMVAGRAGELFF.